This entry lists 27 T cell receptor beta chains sequenced from one sample in a study of beta chain features in type 1 diabetes. Reverse transcribing all isolated RNA meant expressed TCRB transcripts were sequenced. Clones were read by immunoSEQ multiplex PCR, and TCRdb kept only the in-frame ones, dropping some. Of about 350,000 clones in the sample, around a fifth were seen once. Sequenced material: naive CD4+ T cells from blood. All receptors derive from a woman aged 18-30 years in good health.

The J gene is TRBJ2-3, the V gene TRBV6-5; D gene ambiguous. This CDR3 spans 13 amino acids. The germline CDR1 and CDR2 sequences are MNHEY and SVGAGI. V lost 10 bases and J lost 0, with 11 bases in between. This CDR3 reads CATRLTSTDTQYF. CDR3 bases: TGTGCCACTAGATTGACTAGCACAGATACGCAGTATTTT.

In this sample, this clone turned up a few times. V gene TRBV7-2 combines with J gene TRBJ2-7; a possible D gene is TRBD2 (5 bases). From germline, CDR1 is SGHTA and CDR2 FQGNSA. The CDR3 is 14 amino acids. Trimming left V 1 base short and J 3 bases short, with 10 bases between. The CDR3 sequence: CASSLVDGNYEQYF. In DNA form, the CDR3 reads TGTGCCAGCAGCTTAGTAGACGGGAACTACGAGCAGTACTTC. The full variable domain, with the rest looked up from reference TRBV7-2 and TRBJ2-7, is GAGVSQSPSNKVTEKGKDVELRCDPISGHTALYWYRQSLGQGLEFLIYFQGNSAPDKSGLPSDRFSAERTGGSVSTLTIQRTQQEDSAVYLCASSLVDGNYEQYFGPGTRLTVT.

The CDR3 region is CASSAGQGGYNEQFF. CDR3 sequence (DNA): TGTGCCAGCAGTGCAGGACAGGGTGGATACAATGAGCAGTTCTTC. This sequence joins TRBV2 and TRBJ2-1; 8 bases line up with TRBD1. The CDR3 extends over 15 amino acids. V lost 4 bases to trimming and J lost 4 bases; unmatched junction nucleotides: 6. Germline V gene lookup returns CDR1 SNHLY and CDR2 FYNNEI.

This clone was seen more than once but under ten times. The chain links TRBV29-1 to TRBJ2-7; a weak D match, TRBD2 (6 bases). CDR1 is SQVTM, CDR2 ANQGSEA, per germline. Deletions cut 3 bases from V and 7 bases from J, with 16 bases between. The CDR3 is 13 amino acids. CDR3 sequence reads: CSVDQGLLGEQYF. For the CDR3, the DNA is TGCAGCGTTGACCAGGGACTTCTTGGTGAGCAGTACTTC.

This clone showed up just a few times. J is TRBJ1-2 and V is TRBV5-4, with a weak D call TRBD1 (5 bases). The germline V gene encodes CDR1 SGHNT and CDR2 YYREEE (reference sequence). The CDR3 runs to 13 residues. Trimming cost V 3 bases and J 8 bases, with 14 bases left between them. The CDR3 DNA reads TGTGCCAGCAGCTCCCTAGGGGATCGGGGCTACACCTTC. Translated: CASSSLGDRGYTF.

This clone was observed a handful of times. The chain links TRBV5-1 to TRBJ2-7; 7 bases are a match to TRBD1. Germline assignment: CDR1 SGHRS and CDR2 YFSETQ. The trim removed 0 bases at V and 6 bases at J, leaving 6 bases unmatched. The length of the CDR3 is 14 residues. The CDR3 region is CASSLGTGTGEQYF. As DNA, the CDR3 is TGCGCCAGCAGCTTGGGGACAGGAACGGGCGAGCAGTACTTC.

This clone was seen more than once but under ten times. The DNA of the CDR3 is TGTGCCAGCAGTGACCCGGGACTAGCGGACAATGAGCAGTTCTTC. As protein: CASSDPGLADNEQFF. The V gene is TRBV25-1, the J gene TRBJ2-1, with 11 nucleotides matching TRBD2. This CDR3 region has 15 residues. Trimming removed 3 bases from V and 5 bases from J; junction bases left unmatched: 3. The V gene's germline CDR1 is MGHDK and CDR2 SYGVNS.

This chain joins TRBV5-1 and TRBJ1-1; D might be TRBD1 (6 bases). The germline V gene has CDR1 SGHRS and CDR2 YFSETQ. The V gene lost 0 bases and the J gene lost 4 bases, with 16 bases spanning the gap. There are 16 residues in the CDR3. DNA of the CDR3: TGCGCCAGCAGCTTGGTCGCAGGGGCGGCGGGCACTGAAGCTTTCTTT. This sequence encodes CASSLVAGAAGTEAFF.

This clone has only a few counts. The rearrangement joins TRBV27 to TRBJ2-3; the D is unclear. The V gene's germline CDR1 is MNHEY and CDR2 SMNVEV (reference sequence). This CDR3 has 13 amino acids. Trimming left V 2 bases short and J 2 bases short, with 5 bases between. The CDR3 loop reads CASSLPNTDTQYF. The CDR3 bases are TGTGCCAGCAGTTTACCCAACACAGATACGCAGTATTTT.

The chain recombines TRBV9 with TRBJ1-2, with 7 bases that match TRBD1. The CDR3 length is 14 residues. V dropped 3 bases and J dropped 0; count of bases not matched to a gene: 2. Germline CDR1 SGDLS, CDR2 YYNGEE. Here the CDR3 reads CASSADRANYGYTF. CDR3 DNA sequence: TGTGCCAGCAGCGCTGACAGGGCTAACTATGGCTACACCTTC. The whole variable domain, filled in from reference TRBV9 and TRBJ1-2, reads DSGVTQTPKHLITATGQRVTLRCSPRSGDLSVYWYQQSLDQGLQFLIQYYNGEERAKGNILERFSAQQFPDLHSELNLSSLELGDSALYFCASSADRANYGYTFGSGTRLTVV.

V gene TRBV9 combines with J gene TRBJ2-3; 10 nucleotides match TRBD2. The length of the CDR3 is 16 residues. After removal of 4 bases from V and 2 bases from J, the junction contained 7 bases not matched to a gene. Germline loops: CDR1 SGDLS, CDR2 YYNGEE. CDR3 sequence (DNA): TGTGCCAGCAGCCCAACTAGCGGGGTCGTCACAGATACGCAGTATTTT. Its protein is CASSPTSGVVTDTQYF.

This chain joins TRBV4-2 and TRBJ1-1; 10 bases fit TRBD1. V dropped 0 bases and J dropped 7; count of bases not matched to a gene: 8. CDR1 and CDR2 from the germline V gene are LGHNA and YNFKEQ. The CDR3 covers 16 residues. The DNA of the CDR3 is TGTGCCAGCAGCCAAGATCTTGAGACAGGGGGCTTTGAAGCTTTCTTT. It translates to CASSQDLETGGFEAFF.

On this clone: The same CDR3 arises from other DNA sequences in this sample as well. V usage is TRBV5-1 and J usage is TRBJ1-1; 9 bases agree with TRBD1. Trimming cost V 3 bases and J 1 base; bases outside gene matches: 1. The CDR3 length is 14 residues. Germline values: CDR1 SGHRS, CDR2 YFSETQ. CDR3 protein: CASSSGQGNTEAFF. In DNA, the CDR3 is TGCGCCAGCAGCTCGGGACAGGGGAACACTGAAGCTTTCTTT.

The V gene is TRBV10-1, the J gene TRBJ2-5; a weak D match, TRBD1 (6 bases). The CDR3 consists of 15 residues. Germline loops: CDR1 WNHNN, CDR2 SYGVQD (reference sequence). V gave up 6 bases and J gave up 3 bases, with 17 bases separating them. CDR3 region: CASSDSGTREETQYF. In DNA form, the CDR3 reads TGCGCCAGCAGCGACTCGGGGACAAGAGAAGAGACCCAGTACTTC.

This clone came up a few times. The J gene is TRBJ1-2, the V gene TRBV9, with TRBD1 identical over 10 bases. The ends lost 4 bases at V and 8 bases at J; junction bases unmatched: 11. The germline CDR1 and CDR2 sequences are SGDLS and YYNGEE. The length of the CDR3 is 15 residues. The CDR3 DNA reads as TGTGCCAGCAGCCCCCGGGACAGGGGATTCGGGGGCTACACCTTC. Translated, it gives CASSPRDRGFGGYTF.

The chain couples TRBV10-3 to TRBJ2-1; 11 bases agree with TRBD2. Unmatched junction bases numbered 6, after V lost 8 bases and J lost 3 bases. There are 15 residues in the CDR3. The V gene's germline CDR1 is ENHRY and CDR2 SYGVKD. The CDR3 loop reads CAISWTSGLYNEQFF. CDR3 in DNA: TGTGCCATCTCCTGGACTAGCGGGCTCTACAATGAGCAGTTCTTC.

V is TRBV2 and J is TRBJ2-3, with 7 bases lining up with TRBD2. CDR1 and CDR2 (germline): SNHLY, FYNNEI. This CDR3 is 12 amino acids long. The trim removed 6 bases at V and 4 bases at J, leaving 1 base unmatched. In DNA form, the CDR3 reads TGTGCCAGCAGGGCGGGGGCAGATACGCAGTATTTT. Protein sequence: CASRAGADTQYF.

This clone was picked up a small number of times. The chain uses TRBV30 and TRBJ2-2; TRBD1 matches 7 bases. Germline CDR1 GTSNPN, CDR2 SVGIG (reference sequence). The trim removed 5 bases at V and 6 bases at J, leaving 0 bases unmatched. The CDR3 runs 11 residues. CDR3 protein: CAWQGAGELFF. The CDR3 DNA is TGTGCCTGGCAGGGGGCCGGGGAGCTGTTTTTT.

CDR3 in DNA: TGTGCTAGTGGTTTGCTTAAAGGGACTAGAGGTACAGATACGCAGTATTTT. It is translated as CASGLLKGTRGTDTQYF. V is TRBV12-5 and J is TRBJ2-3, with TRBD2 matching over 8 bases. Germline V gene lookup returns CDR1 LGHNT and CDR2 FRNRAP. The CDR3 runs 17 residues. Trimming cost V 2 bases and J 3 bases; bases outside gene matches: 10.

The chain joins TRBV4-2 to TRBJ2-7; D is ambiguous. V lost 1 base and J lost 3, with 10 bases in between. The CDR3 covers 14 residues. Germline lookup yields CDR1 LGHNA and CDR2 YNFKEQ. CDR3 loop: CASSQVGEIYEQYF. CDR3 in DNA: TGTGCCAGCAGCCAAGTTGGAGAAATCTACGAGCAGTACTTC.

The chain recombines TRBV29-1 with TRBJ1-3; D gene ambiguous. CDR1 SQVTM and CDR2 ANQGSEA come from the germline V gene. This CDR3 comprises 12 residues. Trimming removed 8 bases from V and 3 bases from J, with 11 bases in between. The CDR3 coding sequence is TGCAGCTGCGGAGGGTTTGGAAACACCATATATTTT. Its translation: CSCGGFGNTIYF. The full variable domain, its missing parts supplied by reference TRBV29-1 and TRBJ1-3, is SAVISQKPSRDICQRGTSLTIQCQVDSQVTMMFWYRQQPGQSLTLIATANQGSEATYESGFVIDKFPISRPNLTFSTLTVSNMSPEDSSIYLCSCGGFGNTIYFGEGSWLTVV.

The chain links TRBV29-1 to TRBJ1-1; tentatively, D is TRBD1 (6 bases). Between the trimmed V and J ends, which lost 8 bases and 1 base, there was a span of 14 bases. The germline V gene encodes CDR1 SQVTM and CDR2 ANQGSEA. The CDR3 loop spans 13 amino acids. The CDR3 loop reads CSSRGQSNTEAFF. The CDR3 DNA reads as TGCAGCTCCCGAGGACAGTCGAACACTGAAGCTTTCTTT.

This clone has just a few counts. The rearrangement uses TRBV29-1 and TRBJ2-3; D not resolved. V was cut by 8 bases and J by 1 base, with 4 bases left in between. Germline V gene sequence: CDR1 SQVTM, CDR2 ANQGSEA. This CDR3 is 10 amino acids long. In DNA, the CDR3 is TGCAGCTCTGGCACAGATACGCAGTATTTT. This gives the protein CSSGTDTQYF.

This clone was observed a few times. The chain is built from TRBV18 and TRBJ2-2; D not resolved. CDR1 and CDR2 (germline): KGHSH, LQKENI. The CDR3 spans 13 residues. V lost 6 bases and J 2 bases, leaving 7 bases between the germline ends. The CDR3 region is CASSPPNTGELFF. The CDR3 DNA reads as TGTGCCAGCTCCCCCCCTAACACCGGGGAGCTGTTTTTT.

The chain is built from TRBV29-1 and TRBJ1-1, with a possible D match to TRBD1 (5 bases). Per germline, CDR1 SQVTM and CDR2 ANQGSEA. V gave up 6 bases and J gave up 7 bases, with 18 bases separating them. This CDR3 is 13 amino acids long. The CDR3 reads CSVATDKVVEAFF. The CDR3 DNA is TGCAGCGTGGCTACGGACAAAGTAGTTGAAGCTTTCTTT.

V and J are TRBV2 and TRBJ1-6; a possible D gene is TRBD1 (5 bases). V was trimmed by 4 bases and J by 10 bases, leaving 14 bases between them. The CDR3 is 14 amino acids. Per the germline V gene, CDR1 is SNHLY and CDR2 is FYNNEI. The CDR3 bases are TGTGCCAGCAGTGTTCAGCTACGGGGGTCACCCCTCCACTTT. Encoded protein: CASSVQLRGSPLHF. The variable domain in full, completed from reference TRBV2 and TRBJ1-6, reads EPEVTQTPSHQVTQMGQEVILRCVPISNHLYFYWYRQILGQKVEFLVSFYNNEISEKSEIFDDQFSVERPDGSNFTLKIRSTKLEDSAMYFCASSVQLRGSPLHFGNGTRLTVT.

There are a few counts of this clone. The rearrangement links TRBV6-5 to TRBJ2-6; D ambiguous. Per the germline V gene, CDR1 is MNHEY and CDR2 is SVGAGI. This CDR3 region has 15 residues. V lost 5 bases, J lost 0 bases, and 8 bases lay in between. The chain's CDR3 is CASSHWSSGANVLTF. In DNA form, the CDR3 reads TGTGCCAGCAGTCACTGGAGCTCTGGGGCCAACGTCCTGACTTTC.